This passage covers 30 T cell receptor beta chains from one sample sequenced in a study of T-cell memory formation after mild COVID-19. MiXCR was run by TCRdb on the 5' RACE reads, yielding one entry per CDR3 protein. This table has roughly 600,000 distinct CDR3 sequences, about a sixth appearing once. The material sequenced was PBMCs or a T cell subset sorted from them (not recorded which). The receptors were gathered from an adult woman who had mild COVID-19 (a few samples of this study predate the infection). Cell type and time point are not known.

V gene TRBV19 combines with J gene TRBJ2-3, with 14 bases matching TRBD2. V shed 6 bases and J 4 bases; nucleotides not matched to a gene: 6. Per germline, CDR1 LNHDA and CDR2 SQIVND (reference sequence). This CDR3 is 16 amino acids long. The CDR3 reads CASRPSTSGRADTQYF. Here the CDR3 DNA reads TGTGCCAGTAGACCCTCGACTAGCGGGAGGGCAGATACGCAGTATTTT.

The sample holds many counts of this clonotype. The chain combines TRBV7-2 with TRBJ2-5, with 7 bases aligning to TRBD1. Germline values: CDR1 SGHTA, CDR2 FQGNSA. Trimming removed 5 bases from V and 4 bases from J; junction bases left unmatched: 4. The CDR3 spans 13 residues. The CDR3 is CASSPDRVETQYF. CDR3 DNA sequence: TGTGCCAGCAGCCCCGACAGGGTAGAGACCCAGTACTTC.

This chain connects TRBV3-1 to TRBJ2-1; 9 bases line up with TRBD1. CDR1 and CDR2 (germline): LGHDT, YNNKEL (reference sequence). CDR3 length: 16 amino acids. The V segment lost 5 bases and the J segment 4 bases; nucleotides outside the gene matches: 9. CDR3 residues: CASSYRTGVLYNEQFF. CDR3 in DNA: TGTGCCAGCAGCTATCGGACAGGGGTGCTATACAATGAGCAGTTCTTC.

Only a few counts were recorded for this clonotype. This chain joins TRBV12-3 or TRBV12-4 and TRBJ1-1; no definite D call. The CDR3 is made up of 13 amino acids. V lost 7 bases and J lost 0, with 9 bases in between. The CDR3 region has the DNA TGTGCCAGCACTTCAAGTATGAACACTGAAGCTTTCTTT. Its translation is CASTSSMNTEAFF.

This clonotype was observed a few times. This chain links TRBV7-2 with TRBJ2-7; TRBD1 matches 7 bases. The germline V gene has CDR1 SGHTA and CDR2 FQGNSA. CDR3 length: 16 residues. V shed 3 bases, J shed 4 bases, and the junction held 12 bases outside the gene matches. This chain's CDR3 is CASSFHRGYGQYEQYF. Here the CDR3 DNA reads TGTGCCAGCAGCTTCCACAGGGGATATGGACAATACGAGCAGTACTTC.

This clonotype appeared a few times. The chain links TRBV4-1 to TRBJ2-1; a possible D gene is TRBD2 (5 bases). Germline CDR1 reads MGHRA; CDR2 reads YSYEKL. The CDR3 contains 15 residues. V was pared by 2 bases and J by 6 bases, with 14 bases between. CDR3 nucleotides: TGCGCCAGCAGCCAATCGGAGGTAGCCGCCAATGAGCAGTTCTTC. This gives the protein CASSQSEVAANEQFF.

This sequence joins TRBV6-6 and TRBJ1-4; D may be TRBD1 (5 bases). CDR3 length equals 14 residues. Trimming cost V 9 bases and J 5 bases, with 16 bases left between them. The germline V gene has CDR1 MNHNY and CDR2 SVGAGI (reference sequence). In DNA form, the CDR3 reads TGTGCCAGTGCCTACGGGGACTCCAATGAAAAACTGTTTTTT. It encodes CASAYGDSNEKLFF.

This chain uses TRBV12-3 or TRBV12-4 with TRBJ2-4; D is undetermined. V was cut by 4 bases and J by 0 bases, with 13 bases left in between. The CDR3 is 16 amino acids. CDR3 nucleotide sequence: TGTGCCAGCAGTTCCAACAGAGGTCAAGCCAAAAACATTCAGTACTTC. Its translation is CASSSNRGQAKNIQYF.

In this sample, this clonotype turned up a few times. The chain has TRBV24-1 and TRBJ2-1, with TRBD2 identical over 8 bases. Germline CDR1 is KGHDR and CDR2 is SFDVKD. V lost 4 bases, J lost 7 bases, and 8 bases stayed unmatched. The CDR3 sequence is 15 residues long. For the CDR3, the DNA is TGTGCCACCAGTGAGATTAGCGGGACTGGTAATGAGCAGTTCTTC. It encodes CATSEISGTGNEQFF.

CDR3 DNA sequence: TGTGCCACTGAGGGACTAGCGGGAGATGGTGAGCAGTTCTTC. Translating it yields CATEGLAGDGEQFF. The genes are TRBV7-8 and TRBJ2-1; 14 bases align to TRBD2. Germline V gives CDR1 SGHVS, CDR2 FQNEAQ. This CDR3 is built from 14 residues. J lost 9 bases, V lost 10 bases, and 8 bases had no gene match.

The V gene is TRBV5-1, the J gene TRBJ1-1; D remains ambiguous. The V end was cut by 5 bases, the J end by 1 base, with 12 bases between. The CDR3 has 14 amino acids. CDR1 and CDR2 from the germline V gene are SGHRS and YFSETQ. As DNA, the CDR3 is TGCGCCAGCAGTTCAGGACCGACGAACACTGAAGCTTTCTTT. Translating it yields CASSSGPTNTEAFF.

This chain connects TRBV5-1 to TRBJ1-2; D call uncertain. CDR1 and CDR2 (germline): SGHRS, YFSETQ. The CDR3 is made up of 13 amino acids. The V end was cut by 1 base, the J end by 4 bases, with 8 bases between. The CDR3 here is CASSLMEGYGYTF. The CDR3 coding sequence is TGCGCCAGCAGCTTGATGGAGGGCTATGGCTACACCTTC.

There are a few counts of this clonotype. This chain connects TRBV7-9 to TRBJ2-2; the D is unclear. The CDR3 is 16 residues long. Trimming pared 7 bases from V and 5 bases from J, leaving 20 bases between. Germline CDR1 reads SEHNR; CDR2 reads FQNEAQ (reference sequence). The CDR3: CASIKKADFTTGELFF. DNA of the CDR3: TGTGCCAGCATCAAAAAGGCAGATTTTACGACCGGGGAGCTGTTTTTT.

This clonotype was found a few times. The chain recombines TRBV6-5 with TRBJ2-7; 7 bases map to TRBD1. V dropped 5 bases and J dropped 6; count of bases not matched to a gene: 10. Germline CDR1 is MNHEY and CDR2 is SVGAGI. CDR3 length: 14 residues. The CDR3 here is CASSPRQGLIEQYF. The CDR3 region has the DNA TGTGCCAGCAGTCCCCGACAGGGTTTGATCGAGCAGTACTTC.

In this sample, this clonotype turned up a few times. This sequence may be a read error, since a much larger clone differs from it by one base. The V gene is TRBV11-2, the J gene TRBJ1-6; D not resolved. V was clipped by 0 bases and J by 5 bases, with 5 bases between them. The CDR3 totals 14 residues. In germline, CDR1 is SGHAT, CDR2 FQNNGV. CDR3 residues: CASSLEQHNSPLHF. The CDR3 DNA reads as TGTGCCAGCAGCTTAGAACAGCATAATTCACCCCTCCACTTT.

The table lists this clonotype with a few counts. The chain links TRBV20-1 to TRBJ2-1; TRBD2 is a possible D gene (5 bases). The V gene lost 0 bases and the J gene lost 5 bases, with 11 bases spanning the gap. Germline CDR1 is DFQATT and CDR2 is SNEGSKA (reference sequence). The length of the CDR3 is 14 residues. DNA of the CDR3: TGCAGTGCTAGAGACGAGCGGCGGAACAATGAGCAGTTCTTC. This translates into CSARDERRNNEQFF.

This clonotype was counted many times. The V gene is TRBV5-1, the J gene TRBJ2-7; TRBD2 aligns across 11 bases. This CDR3 is 15 amino acids long. Germline CDR1 reads SGHRS; CDR2 reads YFSETQ. Unmatched junction bases numbered 3, after V lost 1 base and J lost 3 bases. The CDR3 protein is CASSLSSGRIYEQYF. CDR3 sequence (DNA): TGCGCCAGCAGCTTGTCTAGCGGGAGGATCTACGAGCAGTACTTC.

V and J are TRBV7-9 and TRBJ2-3; D ambiguous. In germline, CDR1 is SEHNR, CDR2 FQNEAQ (reference sequence). Trimming removed 2 bases at V and 5 bases at J, with 14 bases between. The CDR3 runs to 15 residues. The CDR3 here is CASSLFDGPGDTQYF. In nucleotides, the CDR3 is TGTGCCAGCAGCTTATTCGACGGACCTGGAGATACGCAGTATTTT. The full variable domain, in which reference TRBV7-9 and TRBJ2-3 provide the parts outside the CDR3, is DTGVSQNPRHKITKRGQNVTFRCDPISEHNRLYWYRQTLGQGPEFLTYFQNEAQLEKSRLLSDRFSAERPKGSFSTLEIQRTEQGDSAMYLCASSLFDGPGDTQYFGPGTRLTVL.

This chain uses TRBV27 with TRBJ2-3, with TRBD1 identical over 10 bases. Germline CDR1 MNHEY, CDR2 SMNVEV (reference sequence). The CDR3 is made up of 19 amino acids. The V segment lost 3 bases and the J segment 0 bases; nucleotides outside the gene matches: 12. CDR3: CASSFRGTGALTSTDTQYF. CDR3 coding DNA: TGTGCCAGCAGTTTCCGTGGGACAGGGGCTTTAACTAGCACAGATACGCAGTATTTT.

In this sample, this clonotype turned up many times. The CDR3 here is CASSPTSGGRSSYEQYF. The CDR3 DNA reads TGTGCCAGCAGCCCGACTAGCGGGGGAAGGAGCTCCTACGAGCAGTACTTC. The rearrangement links TRBV11-2 to TRBJ2-7; TRBD2 agrees at 12 bases. This CDR3 spans 17 amino acids. Unmatched junction bases numbered 8, after V lost 5 bases and J lost 0 bases. CDR1 and CDR2 (germline): SGHAT, FQNNGV.

J is TRBJ2-7 and V is TRBV3-1; unclear D gene. Trimming took off 1 base at V and 3 bases at J, with 13 bases between the two ends. The CDR3 has 15 amino acids. CDR1 is LGHDT and CDR2 is YNNKEL in the germline V gene (reference sequence). Written as DNA, the CDR3 is TGTGCCAGCAGCCAAGGCCTGCGGAGTTTCTACGAGCAGTACTTC. Translation: CASSQGLRSFYEQYF.

The V call is TRBV5-6, the J call TRBJ2-2; TRBD1 agrees at 10 bases. In germline, CDR1 is SGHDT, CDR2 YYEEEE. The trim removed 6 bases at V and 6 bases at J, leaving 8 bases unmatched. CDR3 length equals 15 residues. CDR3 DNA: TGTGCCAGCACCCCGGGACAGGGGCCTTCCGGGGAGCTGTTTTTT. Its translation is CASTPGQGPSGELFF.

The rearrangement uses TRBV20-1 and TRBJ1-2; no reliable D call. Germline CDR1 and CDR2: DFQATT and SNEGSKA (reference sequence). The CDR3 covers 11 residues. CDR3 amino acids: CSGPVNYGYTF. The CDR3 DNA reads TGCAGCGGACCGGTTAACTATGGCTACACCTTC.

V usage is TRBV5-4 and J usage is TRBJ1-2; D possibly corresponds to TRBD1 (5 bases). With 2 bases removed from V and 0 bases from J, the gap between germline ends came to 14 bases. The V gene's germline CDR1 is SGHNT and CDR2 YYREEE (reference sequence). The CDR3 has 16 residues. Written as DNA, the CDR3 is TGTGCCAGCAGCTTCTACCCGGGGCACACTAACTATGGCTACACCTTC. Residues: CASSFYPGHTNYGYTF. Based on the CDR3 plus reference TRBV5-4 and TRBJ1-2, the full variable domain is ETGVTQSPTHLIKTRGQQVTLRCSSQSGHNTVSWYQQALGQGPQFIFQYYREEENGRGNFPPRFSGLQFPNYSSELNVNALELDDSALYLCASSFYPGHTNYGYTFGSGTRLTVV.

A few counts support this clonotype. This chain links TRBV29-1 with TRBJ1-2; 11 nucleotides agree with TRBD1. The germline V gene has CDR1 SQVTM and CDR2 ANQGSEA. Trimming removed 6 bases from V and 4 bases from J; junction bases left unmatched: 7. The CDR3 has 14 residues. CDR3 amino acids: CSVGQGGMGYGYTF. For the CDR3, the DNA is TGCAGCGTGGGACAGGGGGGAATGGGCTATGGCTACACCTTC.

The chain uses TRBV7-6 and TRBJ2-6; 12 bases align to TRBD1. Germline trimming cut 5 bases from V and 1 base from J; bases unmatched to any gene: 6. Germline lookup yields CDR1 SGHVS and CDR2 FNYEAQ. The CDR3 contains 18 residues. The CDR3 DNA reads as TGTGCCAGCAGCACTCGGGACAGGGGGCGATCTGGGGCCAACGTCCTGACTTTC. This codes for CASSTRDRGRSGANVLTF.

The V gene is TRBV3-1, the J gene TRBJ1-5; D remains ambiguous. Germline CDR1 LGHDT, CDR2 YNNKEL (reference sequence). The length of the CDR3 is 12 residues. The V gene lost 3 bases and the J gene lost 7 bases, with 7 bases spanning the gap. The CDR3 sequence is CASSQGRQPQHF. CDR3 DNA sequence: TGTGCCAGCAGCCAGGGTAGGCAGCCCCAGCATTTT. Based on the CDR3 plus reference TRBV3-1 and TRBJ1-5, the full variable domain is DTAVSQTPKYLVTQMGNDKSIKCEQNLGHDTMYWYKQDSKKFLKIMFSYNNKELIINETVPNRFSPKSPDKAHLNLHINSLELGDSAVYFCASSQGRQPQHFGDGTRLSIL.

This chain joins TRBV29-1 and TRBJ1-1; TRBD1 might be the D (5 bases). This CDR3 comprises 11 residues. Trimming removed 7 bases from V and 4 bases from J, with 10 bases in between. The germline CDR1 and CDR2 sequences are SQVTM and ANQGSEA. CDR3 in amino acids: CSGTGGTEAFF. The CDR3 DNA reads as TGCAGCGGCACAGGAGGCACTGAAGCTTTCTTT. Full variable domain (remainder filled in from reference TRBV29-1 and TRBJ1-1): SAVISQKPSRDICQRGTSLTIQCQVDSQVTMMFWYRQQPGQSLTLIATANQGSEATYESGFVIDKFPISRPNLTFSTLTVSNMSPEDSSIYLCSGTGGTEAFFGQGTRLTVV.

This chain joins TRBV6-5 and TRBJ2-1; D tentatively fits TRBD1 or TRBD2 (6 bases each). V shed 7 bases and J shed 9 bases, with 10 bases lying between them. This CDR3 has 11 amino acids. CDR1 is MNHEY and CDR2 is SVGAGI in the germline V gene. The DNA for the CDR3 is TGTGCCAGCATTTCGGGGGCTGAGCAGTTCTTC. Amino acids: CASISGAEQFF.

A few counts support this clonotype. J is TRBJ1-6 and V is TRBV3-1; 7 nucleotides line up with TRBD1. Germline V gene sequence: CDR1 LGHDT, CDR2 YNNKEL (reference sequence). V lost 7 bases and J lost 10; bases outside the gene matches: 10. The length of the CDR3 is 14 residues. CDR3 sequence (DNA): TGTGCCAGCAAGGAACAGGGGAGGAGGTCACCCCTCCACTTT. It specifies CASKEQGRRSPLHF. The whole variable domain, remainder taken from reference TRBV3-1 and TRBJ1-6, is DTAVSQTPKYLVTQMGNDKSIKCEQNLGHDTMYWYKQDSKKFLKIMFSYNNKELIINETVPNRFSPKSPDKAHLNLHINSLELGDSAVYFCASKEQGRRSPLHFGNGTRLTVT.